The 5 T cell receptor beta chains below come from one sample, sequenced in a study of technical replicates of blood from a few donors. The assay was immunoSEQ multiplex PCR, and TCRdb's table has in-frame clones only and misses some. The data show about 70,000 clones, with roughly 94% seen just once and about 0.38% held by the top ten. The sample was T cells isolated from PBMCs. The origin of the receptors is a human donor in good health.

J is TRBJ2-5 and V is TRBV7-2; D perhaps matches TRBD2 (5 bases). The V gene's germline CDR1 is SGHTA and CDR2 FQGNSA. The CDR3 loop spans 15 amino acids. V was pared by 6 bases and J by 3 bases, with 17 bases between. In nucleotides, the CDR3 is TGTGCCAGCAGTTCACCCGCCGACGGGAAAGAGACCCAGTACTTC. Amino acid sequence: CASSSPADGKETQYF.

This clone was detected once. The chain employs TRBV30 and TRBJ2-1; TRBD2 matches 10 bases. The junction had 14 bases not matched to a gene; V was cut back by 3 bases and J by 9 bases. The CDR3 has 16 residues. Germline V gene sequence: CDR1 GTSNPN, CDR2 SVGIG (reference sequence). The CDR3 DNA sequence: TGTGCCTGGAGCCCTCGGGGCCGAGCGGGAGGGGTTGAGCAGTTCTTC. It is translated as CAWSPRGRAGGVEQFF.

This clone occurred once. The genes are TRBV11-2 and TRBJ1-1; D call uncertain. The germline V gene has CDR1 SGHAT and CDR2 FQNNGV. This CDR3 has 13 amino acids. V was clipped by 0 bases and J by 3 bases, with 5 bases between them. The CDR3 DNA sequence: TGTGCCAGCAGCTTAGAGAGCTACACTGAAGCTTTCTTT. It specifies CASSLESYTEAFF.

The chain is built from TRBV6-1 and TRBJ2-7; TRBD2 agrees at 7 bases. After removal of 7 bases from V and 6 bases from J, the junction contained 9 bases not matched to a gene. CDR1 is MNHNS, CDR2 SASEGT, per germline. The CDR3 runs to 13 residues. The CDR3 nucleotides read TGTGCCAGCAATCCCAGCGGGGCCGTCGAGCAGTACTTC. This codes for CASNPSGAVEQYF.

This chain links TRBV4-3 with TRBJ1-2; D remains ambiguous. V was shortened by 1 base and J by 8 bases, with 14 bases between the two germline ends. There are 14 residues in the CDR3. Germline V lookup: CDR1 LGHNA, CDR2 YSLEER. This chain's CDR3 is CASSQVEGPGGYTF. The CDR3 DNA follows: TGCGCCAGCAGCCAAGTGGAGGGCCCGGGCGGCTACACCTTC.